Detailed here is one TCR beta chain. The antigen this receptor binds is unknown. One base away there is no much larger clone; base qualities are not given. This entry is derived from a study of robustness of blood B and T cell sequencing (dated by TCRdb to the late 2010s). Study-level background: The study aimed to determine how much peripheral blood is needed to reliably characterize an individual's TCRbeta and IgG repertoires. In each of the 9 to 10 independently drawn blood samples, both the TCRbeta and the IgG repertoires were quantified. As technical replicates, two replicate TCRbeta cDNA libraries were prepared from one shared RNA pool derived from a single 10 ml draw. Study-wide findings and limitations: Coverage of the top 10,000 TCRbeta clonotypes approached saturation when 3 or 4 tubes (roughly 26-40 ml blood) were combined. Immediate fractionation was required for EDTA tubes, so the use of EDTA tubes in multi-site collections was limited. The 1,000 most abundant TCRbeta clonotypes from the pooled draws were detected in every single 10 ml sample. The TCRbeta rarefaction curves did not fully level off, which suggests under-sequencing or many low-abundance clonotypes. Pooling tubes did not make the overlap of rare TCRbeta clonotypes any better, which implies that much larger blood volumes would be needed to capture those rare clonotypes. Of the top 10,000 TCRbeta clonotypes in one technical replicate library, nearly 95% were also found in the other technical replicate library. Evidence of cross-contamination, likely caused by batch processing, was seen in one pair of TCRbeta libraries, and the UMI-sequence pairs shared between the two libraries were removed.

The library was generated by PCR. Sequencing instrument: Illumina MiSeq. cDNA was synthesized with SMARTScribe reverse transcriptase and a 5' template-switch oligo that added a universal priming site. A 12-nucleotide random unique molecular identifier (UMI) was carried by the template-switch oligo, and each cDNA molecule was tagged with this UMI. During reverse transcription, chain-specific reverse primers targeted TCRbeta transcripts. Residual template-switch adapters were removed by uracil DNA glycosylase treatment, and cDNA was purified using a Qiagen MinElute kit. For the first PCR, around 25 cycles were run with KAPA HiFi HotStart ReadyMix and step-out primers, split across four 50 ul reactions. Products of the first-round PCR were gel-purified before additional amplification. Illumina Nextera adapters were attached in a second PCR of roughly 8 cycles, and the libraries were then purified and pooled. A 50-nucleotide 5' read captured the UMI barcode for each TCRbeta molecule. Concerning the study's data processing: Using the MIGEC toolkit, reads were grouped by UMI into consensus reads. PEAR was used to merge forward and reverse consensus reads, producing the final reads. A custom decontamination script removed identical UMI-sequence pairs shared across libraries, treating them as cross-sample contamination. MIGMAP, a wrapper around IgBLAST, was used to carry out V(D)J assignment and CDR3 extraction. TCR clonotypes were defined by identical V gene, J gene and CDR3 amino acid sequence; CDR1 and CDR2 were not sequenced. TCRdb took the public reads, trimmed them with fastp at Q25, ran MiXCR for clone calling and kept in-frame beta chains. Rows matching on CDR3 protein sequence are summarized as one entry with the most common DNA and genes. The V and J calls follow TCRdb's processing rather than the paper's. The sample contains over 1,200 distinct CDR3 sequences, 60% to 80% of them found a single time. Of the sample, roughly 36% falls within the top ten clones.

TCRbeta repertoires were quantified from mRNA rather than genomic DNA, which captures expressed receptors. Without any cell sorting, leukocytes from the buffy coat were collected into Trizol, and RNA was extracted using the Direct-zol RNA MiniPrep Plus kit. EDTA blood tubes were centrifuged immediately at 4°C to separate plasma, buffy coat and red blood cells. CDR1 and CDR2 were assigned from the germline V gene as MDHEN and SYDVKM. The CDR3 starts with the cysteine, ends with the phenylalanine, and has 16 residues. Only CDR3 DNA remains: 48 bases, in frame from the first base. At the junction V is shortened by 5 bases and J by 3 bases, with 18 bases in between.

The chain was built from TRBV28 and TRBJ2-3, and TRBD2 may be the D gene, going by 7 matching bases. What was sequenced was peripheral blood. The receptor was isolated from a human donor in good health. The DNA is as follows: TGTGCCAGCAGTACCAAGGGAGGGGGGCGGACAGATACGCAGTATTTT. This yields the protein CASSTKGGGRTDTQYF.